This T cell receptor (beta chain) was found in a study of blood T cell repertoires in COVID-19. Across the study: Some COVID-19 samples were acute and others convalescent; all came from the United States, Italy and Spain. In each case, the material was cDNA or gDNA derived from T cells, B-cell-depleted T cells, or PBMCs.

CDR1 SGHRS and CDR2 YFSETQ come from the germline V gene. The CDR3 spans 14 residues. Trimming removed 3 bases at V and 5 bases at J, with 14 bases between. In the original analysis: Amplification of reference gene primers was used by the study to estimate nucleated cell counts. The repertoire was sequenced with immunoSEQ multiplex PCR; TCRdb's copy has only in-frame clones and lacks some. V and J calls and clone size are given by that table; D and trimming were obtained from the DNA. The table includes around 140,000 clones, 87% detected once. The chain couples TRBV5-1 to TRBJ2-5, with D tentatively TRBD2 (5 bases). Sequencing was done on a sample of peripheral blood. The sequence was obtained from a man aged 80 or over with acute or convalescent COVID-19. CDR3 residues: CASSWSGLRETQYF. In DNA form, the CDR3 reads TGCGCCAGCAGCTGGTCGGGGTTGAGGGAGACCCAGTACTTC.